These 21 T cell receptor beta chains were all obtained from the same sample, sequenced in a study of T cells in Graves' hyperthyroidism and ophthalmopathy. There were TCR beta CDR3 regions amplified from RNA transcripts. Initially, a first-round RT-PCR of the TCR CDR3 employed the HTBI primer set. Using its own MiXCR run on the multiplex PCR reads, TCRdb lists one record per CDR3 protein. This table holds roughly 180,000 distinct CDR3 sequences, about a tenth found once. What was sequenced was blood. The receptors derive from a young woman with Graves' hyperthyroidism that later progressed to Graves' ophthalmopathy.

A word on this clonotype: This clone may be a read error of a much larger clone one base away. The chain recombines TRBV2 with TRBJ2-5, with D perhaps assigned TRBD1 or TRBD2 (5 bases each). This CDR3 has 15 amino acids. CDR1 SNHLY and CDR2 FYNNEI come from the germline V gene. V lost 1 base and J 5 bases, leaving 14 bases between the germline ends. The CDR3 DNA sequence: TGTGCCAGCAGTGAAGGCAGGGAGCCAGGGGAGACCCAGTACTTC. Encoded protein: CASSEGREPGETQYF.

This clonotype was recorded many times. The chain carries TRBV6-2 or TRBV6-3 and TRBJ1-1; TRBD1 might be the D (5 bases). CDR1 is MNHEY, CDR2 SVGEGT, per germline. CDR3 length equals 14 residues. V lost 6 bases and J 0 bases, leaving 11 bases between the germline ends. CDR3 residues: CASRDRELNTEAFF. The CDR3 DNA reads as TGTGCCAGCAGAGACAGAGAATTGAACACTGAAGCTTTCTTT.

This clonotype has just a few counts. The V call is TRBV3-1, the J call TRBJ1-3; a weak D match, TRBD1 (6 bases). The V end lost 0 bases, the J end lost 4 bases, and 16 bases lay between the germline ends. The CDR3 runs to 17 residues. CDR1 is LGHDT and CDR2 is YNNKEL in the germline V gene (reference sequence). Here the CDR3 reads CASSQDSGESVGNTIYF. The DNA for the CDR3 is TGTGCCAGCAGCCAAGACTCAGGGGAATCGGTCGGAAACACCATATATTTT.

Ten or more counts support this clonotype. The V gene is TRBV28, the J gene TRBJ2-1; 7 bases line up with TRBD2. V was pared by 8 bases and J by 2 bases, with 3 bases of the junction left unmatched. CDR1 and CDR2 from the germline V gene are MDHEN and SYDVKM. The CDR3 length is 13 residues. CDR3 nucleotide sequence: TGTGCCAGCTTAAGCGGGACCTACAATGAGCAGTTCTTC. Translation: CASLSGTYNEQFF.

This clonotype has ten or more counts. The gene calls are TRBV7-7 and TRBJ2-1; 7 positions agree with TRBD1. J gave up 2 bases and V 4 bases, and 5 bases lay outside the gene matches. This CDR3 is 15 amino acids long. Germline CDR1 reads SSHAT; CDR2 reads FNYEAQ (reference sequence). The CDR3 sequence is CASSSGTDPYNEQFF. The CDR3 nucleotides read TGTGCCAGCAGCTCCGGGACAGACCCCTACAATGAGCAGTTCTTC.

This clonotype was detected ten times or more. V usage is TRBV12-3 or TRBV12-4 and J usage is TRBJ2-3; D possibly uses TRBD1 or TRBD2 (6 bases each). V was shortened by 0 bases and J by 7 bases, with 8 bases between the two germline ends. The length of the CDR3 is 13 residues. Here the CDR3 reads CASSLAGGHTQYF. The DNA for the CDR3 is TGTGCCAGCAGTTTAGCAGGGGGGCATACGCAGTATTTT.

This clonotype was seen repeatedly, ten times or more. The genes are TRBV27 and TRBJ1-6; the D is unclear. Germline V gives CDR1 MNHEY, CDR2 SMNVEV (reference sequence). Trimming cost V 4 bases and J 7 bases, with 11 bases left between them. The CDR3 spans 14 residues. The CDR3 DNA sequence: TGTGCCAGCAGTTCCCCCGGGGAAAATTCACCCCTCCACTTT. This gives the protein CASSSPGENSPLHF.

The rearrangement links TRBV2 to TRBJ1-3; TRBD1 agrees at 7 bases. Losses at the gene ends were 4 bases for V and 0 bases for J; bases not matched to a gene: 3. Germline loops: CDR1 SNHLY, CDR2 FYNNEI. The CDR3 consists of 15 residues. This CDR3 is CASSVRQGSGNTIYF. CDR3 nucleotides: TGTGCCAGCAGTGTACGACAGGGCTCTGGAAACACCATATATTTT. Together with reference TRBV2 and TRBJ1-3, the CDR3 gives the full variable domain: EPEVTQTPSHQVTQMGQEVILRCVPISNHLYFYWYRQILGQKVEFLVSFYNNEISEKSEIFDDQFSVERPDGSNFTLKIRSTKLEDSAMYFCASSVRQGSGNTIYFGEGSWLTVV.

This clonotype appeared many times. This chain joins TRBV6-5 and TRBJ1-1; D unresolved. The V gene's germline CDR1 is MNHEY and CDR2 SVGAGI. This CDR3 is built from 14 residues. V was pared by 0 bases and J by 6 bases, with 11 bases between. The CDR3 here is CASSYSASGAEAFF. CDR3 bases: TGTGCCAGCAGTTACTCGGCCAGCGGGGCTGAAGCTTTCTTT.

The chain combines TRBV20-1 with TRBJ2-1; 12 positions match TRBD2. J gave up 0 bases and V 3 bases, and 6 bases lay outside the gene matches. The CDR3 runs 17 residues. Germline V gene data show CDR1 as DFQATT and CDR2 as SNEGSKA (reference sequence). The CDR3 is CSASSLAGGFSYNEQFF. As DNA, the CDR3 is TGCAGTGCTAGCTCACTAGCGGGGGGATTCTCCTACAATGAGCAGTTCTTC.

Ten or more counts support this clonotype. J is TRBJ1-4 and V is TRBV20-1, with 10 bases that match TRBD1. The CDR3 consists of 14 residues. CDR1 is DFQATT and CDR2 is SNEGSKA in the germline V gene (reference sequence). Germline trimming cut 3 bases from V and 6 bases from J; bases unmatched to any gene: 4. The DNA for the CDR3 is TGCAGTGCTAGTGTGGGACAGGGGCATGAAAAACTGTTTTTT. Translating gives CSASVGQGHEKLFF.

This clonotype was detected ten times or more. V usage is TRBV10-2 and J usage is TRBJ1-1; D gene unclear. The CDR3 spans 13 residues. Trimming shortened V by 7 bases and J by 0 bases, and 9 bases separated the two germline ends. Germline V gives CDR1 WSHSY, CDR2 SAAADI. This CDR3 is CASNDQMNTEAFF. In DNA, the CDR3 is TGCGCCAGCAATGACCAGATGAACACTGAAGCTTTCTTT.

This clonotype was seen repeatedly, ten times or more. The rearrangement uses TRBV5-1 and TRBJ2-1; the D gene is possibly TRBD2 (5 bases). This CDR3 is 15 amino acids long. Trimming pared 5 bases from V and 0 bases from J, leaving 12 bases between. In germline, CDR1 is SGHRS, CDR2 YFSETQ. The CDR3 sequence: CASRTQRSSYNEQFF. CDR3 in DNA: TGCGCCAGCAGGACACAGCGGAGCTCCTACAATGAGCAGTTCTTC. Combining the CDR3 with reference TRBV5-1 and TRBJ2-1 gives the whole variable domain KAGVTQTPRYLIKTRGQQVTLSCSPISGHRSVSWYQQTPGQGLQFLFEYFSETQRNKGNFPGRFSGRQFSNSRSEMNVSTLELGDSALYLCASRTQRSSYNEQFFGPGTRLTVL.

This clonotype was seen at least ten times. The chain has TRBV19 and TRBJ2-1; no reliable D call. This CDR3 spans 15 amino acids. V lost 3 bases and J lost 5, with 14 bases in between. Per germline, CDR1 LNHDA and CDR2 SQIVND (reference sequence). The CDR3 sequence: CASSIGSGFHNEQFF. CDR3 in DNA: TGTGCCAGTAGTATTGGCAGTGGATTCCACAATGAGCAGTTCTTC.

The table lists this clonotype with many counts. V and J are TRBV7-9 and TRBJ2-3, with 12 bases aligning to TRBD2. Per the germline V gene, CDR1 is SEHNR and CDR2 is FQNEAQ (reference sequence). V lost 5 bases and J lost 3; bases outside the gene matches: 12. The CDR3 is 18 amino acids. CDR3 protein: CASSPTQLAGGKTDTQYF. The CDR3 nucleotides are TGTGCCAGCAGCCCTACTCAACTAGCGGGAGGAAAAACAGATACGCAGTATTTT.

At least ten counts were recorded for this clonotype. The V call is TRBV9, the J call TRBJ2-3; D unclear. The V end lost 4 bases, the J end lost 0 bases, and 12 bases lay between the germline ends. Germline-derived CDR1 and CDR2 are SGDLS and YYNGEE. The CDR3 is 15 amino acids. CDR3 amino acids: CASSTSGTSTDTQYF. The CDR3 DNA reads TGTGCCAGCAGCACTTCAGGTACCAGCACAGATACGCAGTATTTT.

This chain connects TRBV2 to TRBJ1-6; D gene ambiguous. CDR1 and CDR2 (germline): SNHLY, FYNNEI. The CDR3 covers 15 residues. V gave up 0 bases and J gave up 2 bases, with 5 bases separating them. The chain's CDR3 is CASSEAPAYNSPLHF. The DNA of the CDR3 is TGTGCCAGCAGTGAAGCGCCGGCCTATAATTCACCCCTCCACTTT.

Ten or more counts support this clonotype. DNA of the CDR3: TGTGCCATCAGTGAAGACAGGGCTAGCAATCAGCCCCAGCATTTT. Translated, it gives CAISEDRASNQPQHF. The chain couples TRBV10-3 to TRBJ1-5, with 7 bases that match TRBD1. The CDR3 has 15 amino acids. Germline CDR1 and CDR2: ENHRY and SYGVKD. After removal of 3 bases from V and 0 bases from J, the junction contained 2 bases not matched to a gene.

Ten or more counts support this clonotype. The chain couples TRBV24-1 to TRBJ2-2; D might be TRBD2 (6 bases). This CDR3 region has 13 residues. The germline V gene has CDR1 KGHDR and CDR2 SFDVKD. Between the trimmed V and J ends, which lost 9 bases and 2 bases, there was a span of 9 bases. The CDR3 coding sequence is TGTGCCACCGGGACTCTCAACACCGGGGAGCTGTTTTTT. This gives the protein CATGTLNTGELFF.

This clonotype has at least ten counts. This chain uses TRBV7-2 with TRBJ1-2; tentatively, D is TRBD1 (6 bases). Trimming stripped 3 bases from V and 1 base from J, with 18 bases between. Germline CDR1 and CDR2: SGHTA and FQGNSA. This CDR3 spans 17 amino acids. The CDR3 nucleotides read TGTGCCAGCAGCTTCGGGGGGCGCATGCTTTTTAACTATGGCTACACCTTC. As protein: CASSFGGRMLFNYGYTF.

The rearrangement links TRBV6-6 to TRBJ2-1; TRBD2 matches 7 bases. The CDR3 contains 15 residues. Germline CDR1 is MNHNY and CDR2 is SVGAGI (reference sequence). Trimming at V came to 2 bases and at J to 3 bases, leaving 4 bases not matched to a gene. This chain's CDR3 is CASSYGAGDYNEQFF. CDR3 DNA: TGTGCCAGCAGTTACGGTGCGGGAGACTACAATGAGCAGTTCTTC.